The rows below give T cell receptor beta chains drawn from one sample of a study of CD4 T cells in relation to SARS-CoV-2 and coronaviruses. These receptors lack a known antigen. The data were produced by immunoSEQ multiplex PCR, yet TCRdb's version contains in-frame clones alone and is incomplete. The sample yields about 20,000 clones, 70% to 85% seen once. Sequencing was done on a sample of CD4+ T cells from PBMCs, cultured in vitro. These receptors were collected from a human donor in good health. Each CDR3 is given with its conserved first and last residue. Each record gives: J gene, D gene, clone size, V gene, CDR3 DNA, CDR3 protein. D genes are given only for firm matches. Clone size is not always given. Where it is, it says once, few, many or a class for expanded clones.

j_call: TRBJ2-1; d_call: -; clone_size: -; v_call: TRBV25-1; cdr3_nt: TGTGCCAGCAGCGCCCTTGTCCAGTACAATGAGCAGTTCTTC; cdr3_aa: CASSALVQYNEQFF
j_call: TRBJ1-3; d_call: TRBD1; clone_size: few; v_call: TRBV5-1; cdr3_nt: TGCGCCAGCAGCTTAGAGGACAGGGTAGCGGGAAACACCATATATTTT; cdr3_aa: CASSLEDRVAGNTIYF
j_call: TRBJ1-1; d_call: TRBD1; clone_size: -; v_call: TRBV11-2; cdr3_nt: TGTGCCAGCAGCCTCAACAGGGGTGACACTGAAGCTTTCTTT; cdr3_aa: CASSLNRGDTEAFF
j_call: TRBJ2-5; d_call: -; clone_size: -; v_call: TRBV4-2; cdr3_nt: TGTGCCAGCAGCCGCGACGGGGACCAAGAGACCCAGTACTTC; cdr3_aa: CASSRDGDQETQYF
j_call: TRBJ2-1; d_call: -; clone_size: few; v_call: TRBV6-5; cdr3_nt: TGTGCCAGCAGTTACACGGTGGGACTCTCCTACAATGAGCAGTTCTTC; cdr3_aa: CASSYTVGLSYNEQFF
j_call: TRBJ1-1; d_call: TRBD1; clone_size: few; v_call: TRBV5-1; cdr3_nt: TGCGCCAGCAGCTGGTACCAGGGGGCTGGGGACACTGAAGCTTTCTTT; cdr3_aa: CASSWYQGAGDTEAFF
j_call: TRBJ2-1; d_call: -; clone_size: -; v_call: TRBV10-1; cdr3_nt: TGCGCCAGTTCCGGGGCATCCAATGAGCAGTTCTTC; cdr3_aa: CASSGASNEQFF
j_call: TRBJ1-5; d_call: -; clone_size: -; v_call: TRBV27; cdr3_nt: TGTGCCAGCAGTTTCGGGCCAGACAATCAGCCCCAGCATTTT; cdr3_aa: CASSFGPDNQPQHF
j_call: TRBJ1-5; d_call: -; clone_size: -; v_call: TRBV19; cdr3_nt: TGTGCCAGCGGCGGACAGTTCAGCAATCAGCCCCAGCATTTT; cdr3_aa: CASGGQFSNQPQHF
j_call: TRBJ1-4; d_call: -; clone_size: -; v_call: TRBV2; cdr3_nt: TGTGCCAGCAGTGAACGAACAACTAATGAAAAACTGTTTTTT; cdr3_aa: CASSERTTNEKLFF
j_call: TRBJ2-7; d_call: -; clone_size: -; v_call: TRBV7-3; cdr3_nt: TGTGCCAGCAGCTTTTCGGGATGGAGTCTGGAGCAGTACTTC; cdr3_aa: CASSFSGWSLEQYF
j_call: TRBJ1-1; d_call: -; clone_size: -; v_call: TRBV19; cdr3_nt: TGTGCCAGTAGTCCCAGGACGAACACTGAAGCTTTCTTT; cdr3_aa: CASSPRTNTEAFF
j_call: TRBJ1-1; d_call: -; clone_size: -; v_call: TRBV25-1; cdr3_nt: TGTGCCAGCAGTGGCTGGACGGTGAGCACTGAAGCTTTCTTT; cdr3_aa: CASSGWTVSTEAFF
j_call: TRBJ2-7; d_call: TRBD2; clone_size: few; v_call: TRBV5-1; cdr3_nt: TGCGCCAGCAGCTTCGGGACTAGCGGCTACGAGCAGTACTTC; cdr3_aa: CASSFGTSGYEQYF
j_call: TRBJ1-1; d_call: -; clone_size: -; v_call: TRBV5-4; cdr3_nt: TGTGCCAGCAGCTTGGTGGAAGGGGGCACTGAAGCTTTCTTT; cdr3_aa: CASSLVEGGTEAFF
j_call: TRBJ2-2; d_call: -; clone_size: -; v_call: TRBV7-9; cdr3_nt: TGTGCCAGCAGCTTGAGGGGACCCGGGGAGCTGTTTTTT; cdr3_aa: CASSLRGPGELFF
j_call: TRBJ1-3; d_call: TRBD1; clone_size: -; v_call: TRBV24-1; cdr3_nt: TGTGCCACCAGTGATGCGGGACAGGGAAACACCATATATTTT; cdr3_aa: CATSDAGQGNTIYF
j_call: TRBJ2-6; d_call: -; clone_size: -; v_call: TRBV7-8; cdr3_nt: TGTGCCAGCAGCTTAGCGGTGGGGGGAAGCTCTGGGGCCAACGTCCTGACTTTC; cdr3_aa: CASSLAVGGSSGANVLTF
j_call: TRBJ2-5; d_call: -; clone_size: -; v_call: TRBV7-7; cdr3_nt: TGTGCCAGCAGCTTAGCGCAAGGGGACCGAAAAGAGACCCAGTACTTC; cdr3_aa: CASSLAQGDRKETQYF
j_call: TRBJ1-2; d_call: -; clone_size: -; v_call: TRBV18; cdr3_nt: TGTGCCAGCTCACCTCCAGGGTCCAACTATGGCTACACCTTC; cdr3_aa: CASSPPGSNYGYTF
j_call: TRBJ1-2; d_call: -; clone_size: -; v_call: TRBV7-9; cdr3_nt: TGTGCCAGCAGCGGAAATGCGGGGGCGGCTAACTATGGCTACACCTTC; cdr3_aa: CASSGNAGAANYGYTF
j_call: TRBJ1-2; d_call: TRBD1; clone_size: few; v_call: TRBV5-4; cdr3_nt: TGTGCCAGCAGCTCGGACAGGTTTATTGGCTACACCTTC; cdr3_aa: CASSSDRFIGYTF
j_call: TRBJ1-1; d_call: -; clone_size: -; v_call: TRBV3-1/TRBV3-2; cdr3_nt: TGTGCCAGCAGCCACGATGGGGTTTTGAACACTGAAGCTTTCTTT; cdr3_aa: CASSHDGVLNTEAFF
j_call: TRBJ1-1; d_call: -; clone_size: -; v_call: TRBV7-2; cdr3_nt: TGTGCCAGCAGCTTAAATGGGTATGAAGCTTTCTTT; cdr3_aa: CASSLNGYEAFF
j_call: TRBJ1-6; d_call: -; clone_size: -; v_call: TRBV5-3; cdr3_nt: TGTGCCAGAAGCTTGGGTAAGAGGTTAGTTGGATCACCCCTCCACTTT; cdr3_aa: CARSLGKRLVGSPLHF
j_call: TRBJ2-5; d_call: -; clone_size: -; v_call: TRBV2; cdr3_nt: TGTGCCAGCAGTGAAGTAGGGGTAGGAGAGACCCAGTACTTC; cdr3_aa: CASSEVGVGETQYF
j_call: TRBJ1-4; d_call: TRBD1; clone_size: -; v_call: TRBV28; cdr3_nt: TGTGCCAGCAGTTCACAGGGGGAGCCTAATGAAAAACTGTTTTTT; cdr3_aa: CASSSQGEPNEKLFF
j_call: TRBJ2-2; d_call: -; clone_size: few; v_call: TRBV6-5; cdr3_nt: TGTGCCAGCAATTATGTACAGGGTATCACCGGGGAGCTGTTTTTT; cdr3_aa: CASNYVQGITGELFF
j_call: TRBJ1-2; d_call: -; clone_size: few; v_call: TRBV7-2; cdr3_nt: TGTGCCAGCAGCTTAGCGACAGGTTATGGCTACACCTTC; cdr3_aa: CASSLATGYGYTF
j_call: TRBJ2-7; d_call: -; clone_size: -; v_call: TRBV6-5; cdr3_nt: TGTGCCAGCAAATCCCCAGGGGGAGGCGAGCAGTACTTC; cdr3_aa: CASKSPGGGEQYF
j_call: TRBJ1-4; d_call: -; clone_size: -; v_call: TRBV9; cdr3_nt: TGTGCCAGCAGCGTAGGGCGAGGCGAAAAACTGTTTTTT; cdr3_aa: CASSVGRGEKLFF
j_call: TRBJ2-7; d_call: TRBD2; clone_size: -; v_call: TRBV5-6; cdr3_nt: TGTGCCAGCAGCTTGGTTGTGACTAGCGGGAGTCTCAACGAGCAGTACTTC; cdr3_aa: CASSLVVTSGSLNEQYF
j_call: TRBJ1-5; d_call: TRBD1; clone_size: -; v_call: TRBV19; cdr3_nt: TGTGCCAGTATCCAAAGGGTGGACAGGGCTCATCAGCCCCAGCATTTT; cdr3_aa: CASIQRVDRAHQPQHF